The 10 T cell receptor beta chains below come from one sample, sequenced in a study of PD-1 blockade in mismatch repair-deficient tumors. Clones were read by immunoSEQ multiplex PCR, and TCRdb kept only the in-frame ones, dropping some. The data contain 100,000 or so clones, about four fifths of them singletons. Source: peripheral blood, taken about 36 weeks after starting pembrolizumab. The receptors shown here come from an adult with mismatch repair-deficient cancer.

The genes are TRBV7-9 and TRBJ1-1, with D unresolved. From germline, CDR1 is SEHNR and CDR2 FQNEAQ (reference sequence). The CDR3 is 12 amino acids. Between the trimmed V and J ends, which lost 3 bases and 0 bases, there was a span of 2 bases. CDR3: CASSFMNTEAFF. The CDR3 coding sequence is TGTGCCAGCAGCTTCATGAACACTGAAGCTTTCTTT.

This chain joins TRBV14 and TRBJ2-7; possibly TRBD1 for D (5 bases). Trimming removed 3 bases from V and 3 bases from J, with 12 bases in between. This CDR3 spans 14 amino acids. Per the germline V gene, CDR1 is SGHDN and CDR2 is FVKESK. In DNA form, the CDR3 reads TGTGCCAGCAGCCATGGTCAGGGCCTCTACGAGCAGTACTTC. It codes for CASSHGQGLYEQYF. Full variable domain (missing parts from reference TRBV14 and TRBJ2-7): EAGVTQFPSHSVIEKGQTVTLRCDPISGHDNLYWYRRVMGKEIKFLLHFVKESKQDESGMPNNRFLAERTGGTYSTLKVQPAELEDSGVYFCASSHGQGLYEQYFGPGTRLTVT.

The V call is TRBV7-6, the J call TRBJ2-5; TRBD2 matches 7 bases. Germline loops: CDR1 SGHVS, CDR2 FNYEAQ. CDR3 size: 16 residues. V was clipped by 3 bases and J by 1 base; unmatched bases: 8. The CDR3 is CASSFVQRGLQETQYF. The CDR3 region has the DNA TGTGCCAGCAGCTTCGTTCAGCGGGGACTCCAAGAGACCCAGTACTTC.

The CDR3: CASTKRGNTEAFF. The CDR3 region has the DNA TGTGCCAGCACCAAGCGGGGGAACACTGAAGCTTTCTTT. V gene TRBV2 combines with J gene TRBJ1-1, with no clear D. CDR3 length: 13 amino acids. V was shortened by 7 bases and J by 1 base, with 10 bases between the two germline ends. Germline CDR1 and CDR2: SNHLY and FYNNEI.

The J gene is TRBJ1-3, the V gene TRBV5-4; D is uncertain. CDR1 is SGHNT and CDR2 is YYREEE in the germline V gene (reference sequence). Trimming stripped 4 bases from V and 4 bases from J, with 9 bases between. The CDR3 has 13 amino acids. CDR3 sequence (DNA): TGTGCCAGCAGCCGGCCGGGAGGAAACACCATATATTTT. Its translation: CASSRPGGNTIYF.

The V gene is TRBV18, the J gene TRBJ1-2; D not resolved. The V gene lost 2 bases and the J gene lost 3 bases, with 10 bases spanning the gap. Germline V gene sequence: CDR1 KGHSH, CDR2 LQKENI. The CDR3 is 14 residues long. CDR3 in DNA: TGTGCCAGCTCACCAGAGGCCAGCTACTATGGCTACACCTTC. Translated: CASSPEASYYGYTF.

This clone is a singleton in its sample. The chain uses TRBV7-3 and TRBJ2-6; TRBD2 matches 7 bases. Germline CDR1 is SGHTA and CDR2 is FQGTGA. There are 17 residues in the CDR3. The V gene end was trimmed by 5 bases and the J gene end by 1 base; junction bases not matched to a gene: 8. CDR3 residues: CASSRLALGSGANVLTF. Written as DNA, the CDR3 is TGTGCCAGCAGCCGACTAGCACTCGGGTCTGGGGCCAACGTCCTGACTTTC.

This clone was counted ten times or more. The chain recombines TRBV6-6 with TRBJ1-2, with D perhaps matching TRBD1 (6 bases). The V and J ends lost 6 bases and 4 bases respectively, with 12 bases between them. Germline V gene data show CDR1 as MNHNY and CDR2 as SVGAGI (reference sequence). This CDR3 region has 13 residues. The CDR3 here is CASSPGAIYGYTF. The CDR3 nucleotides read TGTGCCAGCAGCCCAGGGGCTATCTATGGCTACACCTTC.

V is TRBV19 and J is TRBJ1-5; a possible D gene is TRBD1 (5 bases). Trimming stripped 6 bases from V and 0 bases from J, with 15 bases between. This CDR3 is 16 amino acids long. Germline CDR1 LNHDA, CDR2 SQIVND (reference sequence). CDR3 residues: CASRDRHLDSNQPQHF. The CDR3 region has the DNA TGTGCCAGTAGAGACAGACATCTAGATAGCAATCAGCCCCAGCATTTT.

About this clone: Other DNA sequences in this sample translate to the same CDR3. The chain links TRBV5-5 to TRBJ1-2; D unclear. This CDR3 contains 12 residues. Per germline, CDR1 SGHKS and CDR2 YYEKEE (reference sequence). With 2 bases removed from V and 4 bases from J, the gap between germline ends came to 6 bases. CDR3 residues: CASSLEGYGYTF. For the CDR3, the DNA is TGTGCCAGCAGCTTAGAAGGCTATGGCTACACCTTC.